This T cell receptor (beta chain) was recovered during a study of T cell responses to AZD1222 COVID-19 vaccine. Clones were read by immunoSEQ multiplex PCR, and TCRdb kept only the in-frame ones, dropping some. Of 140,000 or so clones in the sample, 89% were seen once. Germline CDR1 is MNHEY and CDR2 is SVGAGI. The CDR3 sequence is 15 residues long. Trimming removed 6 bases from V and 4 bases from J, with 16 bases in between. The V call is TRBV6-5, the J call TRBJ1-3; possible D gene TRBD1, 6 bases. This clonotype originated in an adult who received the AZD1222 COVID-19 vaccine. The sample here was peripheral blood, taken 28 days after the second AZD1222 dose. The CDR3 loop reads CASRVTGQGGNTIYF. In nucleotides, the CDR3 is TGTGCCAGCAGAGTTACCGGGCAGGGGGGAAACACCATATATTTT.